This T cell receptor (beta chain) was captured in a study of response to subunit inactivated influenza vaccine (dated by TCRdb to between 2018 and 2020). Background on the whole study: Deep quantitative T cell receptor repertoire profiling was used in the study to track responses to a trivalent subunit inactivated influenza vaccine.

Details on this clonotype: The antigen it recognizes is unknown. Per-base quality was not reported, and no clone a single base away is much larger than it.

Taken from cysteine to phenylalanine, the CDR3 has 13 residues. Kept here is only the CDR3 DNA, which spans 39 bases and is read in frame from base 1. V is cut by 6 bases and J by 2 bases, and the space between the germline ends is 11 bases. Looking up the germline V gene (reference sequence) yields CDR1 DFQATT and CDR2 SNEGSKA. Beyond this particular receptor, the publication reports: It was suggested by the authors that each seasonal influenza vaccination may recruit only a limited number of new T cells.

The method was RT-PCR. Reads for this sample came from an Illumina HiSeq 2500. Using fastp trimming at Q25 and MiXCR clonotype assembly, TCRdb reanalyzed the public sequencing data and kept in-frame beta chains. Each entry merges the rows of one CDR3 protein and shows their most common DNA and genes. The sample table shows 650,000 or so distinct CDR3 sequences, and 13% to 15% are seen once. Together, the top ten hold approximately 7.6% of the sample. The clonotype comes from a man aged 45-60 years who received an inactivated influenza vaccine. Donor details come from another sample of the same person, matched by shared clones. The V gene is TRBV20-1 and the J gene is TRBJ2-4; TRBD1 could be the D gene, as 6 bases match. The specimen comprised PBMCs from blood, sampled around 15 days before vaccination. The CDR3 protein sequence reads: CSAQRGSKNIQYF. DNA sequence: TGCAGTGCCCAGAGGGGGTCCAAAAACATTCAGTACTTC.